The 26 T cell receptor beta chains given below trace back to one sample, sequenced in a study of blood T cell repertoires in COVID-19. The assay was immunoSEQ multiplex PCR, and TCRdb's table has in-frame clones only and misses some. The sample has 440,000 or so clones, 70% to 90% seen once; the top ten hold roughly 1.6%. Source material: peripheral blood. The receptor source for this set is a woman aged 35 to 49 with COVID-19, enrolled during active disease.

In nucleotides, the CDR3 is TGTGCCATCAGTGAGGGGGCAAATTCACCCCTCCACTTT. It specifies CAISEGANSPLHF. The rearrangement links TRBV10-3 to TRBJ1-6; D perhaps matches TRBD1 (5 bases). V lost 2 bases, J lost 7 bases, and 6 bases lay in between. The CDR3 length is 13 residues. The germline V gene encodes CDR1 ENHRY and CDR2 SYGVKD.

The J gene is TRBJ1-1, the V gene TRBV12-3 or TRBV12-4; D not resolved. This CDR3 is built from 13 residues. Trimming took 6 bases from V and 1 from J, leaving 9 bases between them. The CDR3 reads CASSLPPNTEAFF. The CDR3 DNA sequence: TGTGCCAGCAGCCTTCCTCCGAACACTGAAGCTTTCTTT.

This chain links TRBV7-2 with TRBJ1-1, with TRBD1 as a possible D gene (5 bases). This CDR3 has 14 amino acids. V was clipped by 2 bases and J by 5 bases, with 12 bases between them. Germline V gene lookup returns CDR1 SGHTA and CDR2 FQGNSA. The CDR3 loop reads CASSLWGGGTEAFF. CDR3 DNA sequence: TGTGCCAGCAGCTTATGGGGGGGAGGGACTGAAGCTTTCTTT.

As to this clone: The germline gene is not matched at one end of the junction; a read error may be the cause. CDR3 nucleotides: TGTGCCAGCACCTTAGCGGGGGGGAAACGAGAGACCCAGTACTTC. This encodes CASTLAGGKRETQYF. V is TRBV7-2 and J is TRBJ2-5; 11 bases match TRBD2. The CDR3 contains 15 residues. The germline V gene encodes CDR1 SGHTA and CDR2 FQGNSA.

The chain recombines TRBV5-1 with TRBJ1-2; 8 bases map to TRBD1. The CDR3 loop spans 14 amino acids. The J segment lost 3 bases and the V segment lost 3 bases, leaving 4 bases of the junction unmatched. Germline V gene sequence: CDR1 SGHRS, CDR2 YFSETQ. The chain's CDR3 is CASSSTGADYGYTF. CDR3 in DNA: TGCGCCAGCAGCTCGACAGGGGCCGACTATGGCTACACCTTC.

This clone was seen a single time. The rearrangement links TRBV4-1 to TRBJ2-2; the D is unclear. This CDR3 is 14 amino acids long. Germline V gene sequence: CDR1 MGHRA, CDR2 YSYEKL. Between the trimmed V and J ends, which lost 4 bases and 7 bases, there was a span of 13 bases. CDR3 in amino acids: CASSLLISGGELFF. The DNA for the CDR3 is TGCGCCAGCAGCCTCCTTATTTCGGGCGGGGAGCTGTTTTTT.

The CDR3 sequence: CASGILRGTGGAGELFF. The CDR3 DNA follows: TGTGCCAGCGGCATCTTAAGGGGGACCGGTGGCGCCGGGGAGCTGTTTTTT. This sequence joins TRBV27 and TRBJ2-2, with D tentatively TRBD1 (6 bases). The V end lost 8 bases, the J end lost 6 bases, and 25 bases lay between the germline ends. This CDR3 is 17 amino acids long. Germline CDR1 reads MNHEY; CDR2 reads SMNVEV (reference sequence).

The chain recombines TRBV6-5 with TRBJ2-2; the match to TRBD1 covers 8 bases. Germline V gene data show CDR1 as MNHEY and CDR2 as SVGAGI. V lost 0 bases to trimming and J lost 7 bases; unmatched junction nucleotides: 7. This CDR3 has 16 amino acids. CDR3 amino acids: CASSYSRGQGIGELFF. The CDR3, as DNA: TGTGCCAGCAGTTACTCGAGAGGACAGGGCATCGGGGAGCTGTTTTTT.

V usage is TRBV21-1 and J usage is TRBJ2-7; the table's D call, TRBD2, was not checked against the DNA. TRBV21-1 is assigned pseudogene status. The CDR3 has 16 residues. CDR3 in amino acids: CASSIGLAGESYEQYF. The CDR3 region has the DNA TGTGCCAGCAGCATCGGACTAGCGGGAGAAAGCTACGAGCAGTACTTC.

The chain uses TRBV28 and TRBJ1-2; TRBD1 matches 9 bases. This CDR3 region has 15 residues. Germline CDR1 and CDR2: MDHEN and SYDVKM. V lost 6 bases and J lost 4; bases outside the gene matches: 9. The CDR3 protein is CASSDGTGTGYGYTF. The CDR3 DNA follows: TGTGCCAGCAGCGACGGGACAGGGACCGGCTATGGCTACACCTTC.

The chain uses TRBV19 and TRBJ1-3, with D possibly being TRBD1 (5 bases). Germline values: CDR1 LNHDA, CDR2 SQIVND (reference sequence). V dropped 5 bases and J dropped 0 bases, with 11 bases sitting between them. This CDR3 spans 15 amino acids. The CDR3 reads CASSSQGRSGNTIYF. The CDR3 DNA follows: TGTGCCAGTAGTTCCCAGGGCCGCTCTGGAAACACCATATATTTT.

The J gene is TRBJ1-1, the V gene TRBV19; D ambiguous. Germline CDR1 and CDR2: LNHDA and SQIVND (reference sequence). The CDR3 contains 13 residues. The V gene lost 3 bases and the J gene lost 6 bases, with 11 bases spanning the gap. This CDR3 reads CASSILTNAEAFF. The DNA for the CDR3 is TGTGCCAGTAGTATCTTGACAAATGCTGAAGCTTTCTTT.

The chain is built from TRBV19 and TRBJ1-2; 7 bases line up with TRBD1. Germline V gene data show CDR1 as LNHDA and CDR2 as SQIVND (reference sequence). This CDR3 region has 14 residues. V shed 5 bases and J 4 bases; nucleotides not matched to a gene: 7. The CDR3 spells CASSPTGTAYGYTF. The CDR3 bases are TGTGCCAGTAGTCCGACCGGGACAGCCTATGGCTACACCTTC.

The V and J genes are TRBV5-4 and TRBJ1-3; 7 bases map to TRBD1. The germline gives CDR1 SGHNT, CDR2 YYREEE (reference sequence). The CDR3 consists of 16 residues. The trim removed 4 bases at V and 0 bases at J, leaving 7 bases unmatched. The CDR3: CASSRTGPYSGNTIYF. CDR3 coding DNA: TGTGCCAGCAGCAGGACAGGTCCATACTCTGGAAACACCATATATTTT.

This clone appeared once. J is TRBJ2-2 and V is TRBV28, with TRBD2 matching 10 bases. This CDR3 contains 15 residues. Germline trimming cut 6 bases from V and 1 base from J; bases unmatched to any gene: 2. The V gene's germline CDR1 is MDHEN and CDR2 SYDVKM. The CDR3 coding sequence is TGTGCCAGCAGCTTAGCGGGGGGGAACACCGGGGAGCTGTTTTTT. Protein product: CASSLAGGNTGELFF.

The J gene is TRBJ2-7, the V gene TRBV29-1, with a possible D match to TRBD1 (6 bases). The V end was cut by 5 bases, the J end by 1 base, with 12 bases between. Germline loops: CDR1 SQVTM, CDR2 ANQGSEA. The CDR3 contains 13 residues. In DNA, the CDR3 is TGCAGCGTTAAGGCAACAGGGTCCTACGAGCAGTACTTC. Translating gives CSVKATGSYEQYF.

The chain has TRBV27 and TRBJ1-6; unclear D gene. V dropped 3 bases and J dropped 6 bases, with 12 bases sitting between them. The CDR3 covers 15 residues. From germline, CDR1 is MNHEY and CDR2 SMNVEV (reference sequence). This chain's CDR3 is CASSFYVSPNSPLHF. CDR3 bases: TGTGCCAGCAGTTTTTATGTATCTCCTAATTCACCCCTCCACTTT.

The genes are TRBV7-9 and TRBJ1-2; no firm D call. The ends were cut back, 1 base at V and 4 bases at J, with 10 bases in the middle. Germline CDR1 SEHNR, CDR2 FQNEAQ (reference sequence). This CDR3 is 14 amino acids long. The CDR3 protein is CASSLGATVYGYTF. CDR3 in DNA: TGTGCCAGCAGCTTAGGGGCGACCGTCTATGGCTACACCTTC.

V is TRBV2 and J is TRBJ1-2, with 7 bases matching TRBD1. There are 12 residues in the CDR3. V gave up 6 bases and J gave up 3 bases; unmatched junction bases: 1. The V gene's germline CDR1 is SNHLY and CDR2 FYNNEI. Here the CDR3 DNA reads TGTGCCAGCAGCGACAGGGACTATGGCTACACCTTC. Its translation is CASSDRDYGYTF.

This clone has more than one count but fewer than ten. V gene TRBV3-1 (or the pseudogene TRBV3-2) combines with J gene TRBJ2-1; a weak D match, TRBD1 (5 bases). This CDR3 comprises 15 residues. Germline-derived CDR1 and CDR2 are LGHDT and YNNKEL (reference sequence). V was cut by 1 base and J by 4 bases, with 11 bases left in between. The CDR3 nucleotides read TGTGCCAGCAGCCAAGGGGGCAGGCGGTACAATGAGCAGTTCTTC. Its protein product is CASSQGGRRYNEQFF.

The V gene is TRBV3-1 (or the pseudogene TRBV3-2), the J gene TRBJ2-7; D is unclear. Germline CDR1 is LGHDT and CDR2 is YNNKEL (reference sequence). The CDR3 contains 13 residues. V was cut by 0 bases and J by 10 bases, with 13 bases left in between. CDR3 sequence reads: CASSQDMFPVQYF. CDR3 in DNA: TGTGCCAGCAGCCAAGATATGTTTCCCGTTCAGTACTTC.

A remark on this clone: Other DNA sequences in the sample encode the same CDR3. The chain is built from TRBV9 and TRBJ2-7, with 7 positions matching TRBD2. There are 14 residues in the CDR3. J lost 2 bases, V lost 0 bases, and 2 bases had no gene match. The germline gives CDR1 SGDLS, CDR2 YYNGEE. The CDR3 nucleotides are TGTGCCAGCAGCGTAGGTGGGGGGGCCTACGAGCAGTACTTC. Translating gives CASSVGGGAYEQYF. Full variable domain (missing parts from reference TRBV9 and TRBJ2-7): DSGVTQTPKHLITATGQRVTLRCSPRSGDLSVYWYQQSLDQGLQFLIQYYNGEERAKGNILERFSAQQFPDLHSELNLSSLELGDSALYFCASSVGGGAYEQYFGPGTRLTVT.

J is TRBJ1-5 and V is TRBV10-3, with 9 bases that match TRBD1. After removal of 3 bases from V and 7 bases from J, the junction contained 7 bases not matched to a gene. Germline V CDR1 and CDR2: ENHRY, SYGVKD. CDR3 length: 15 amino acids. CDR3 nucleotide sequence: TGTGCCATCAGTGATAACAGGGGGCAAGGACAGCCCCAGCATTTT. Protein: CAISDNRGQGQPQHF.

In its sample, this clone was seen once. V is TRBV5-1 and J is TRBJ2-7; D perhaps matches TRBD1 (6 bases). Trimming pared 0 bases from V and 1 base from J, leaving 8 bases between. Germline assignment: CDR1 SGHRS and CDR2 YFSETQ. This CDR3 comprises 14 residues. In DNA form, the CDR3 reads TGCGCCAGCAGCTTGGCAGGGGCGTCCTACGAGCAGTACTTC. Translated, it gives CASSLAGASYEQYF.

The chain combines TRBV6-5 with TRBJ1-4; D unresolved. Trimming shortened V by 5 bases and J by 4 bases, and 5 bases separated the two germline ends. The CDR3 spans 12 residues. The V gene's germline CDR1 is MNHEY and CDR2 SVGAGI. The CDR3 DNA is TGTGCCAGCAGTCTAAGTAATGAAAAACTGTTTTTT. It codes for CASSLSNEKLFF.

This clone was found a few times. The sample contains more than one DNA sequence encoding this CDR3. The rearrangement links TRBV18 to TRBJ1-4; D unresolved. Germline V CDR1 and CDR2: KGHSH, LQKENI. With 3 bases removed from V and 1 base from J, the gap between germline ends came to 6 bases. CDR3 length: 14 residues. In nucleotides, the CDR3 is TGTGCCAGCTCACCGCGGGGAACTAATGAAAAACTGTTTTTT. Translated, it gives CASSPRGTNEKLFF.